These T cell receptor beta chains were read from a single sample in a study of T cell responses to AZD1222 COVID-19 vaccine. Generated by immunoSEQ multiplex PCR, the TCRdb table keeps only in-frame clones and is missing some. The data contain 85,000 to 130,000 clones, about 83% of them singletons. The specimen comprised peripheral blood, sampled on day 0 of AZD1222 vaccination. These receptors were obtained from an adult in good health. CDR3s include the opening cysteine and the closing phenylalanine or tryptophan. D genes are given only for firm matches. The size entry is marked missing in some rows and otherwise reads once, few, many or a size class.

>.|TRBV9|TRBJ1-6|.
CASSETAAWGSPLHF
TGTGCCAGCAGCGAGACGGCAGCGTGGGGCTCACCCCTCCACTTT
>once|TRBV5-1|TRBJ1-2|TRBD1
CASSKTGGDYGYTF
TGCGCCAGCAGCAAGACAGGGGGGGACTATGGCTACACCTTC
>.|TRBV18|TRBJ1-3|.
CASSPSQAYSGNTIYF
TGTGCCAGCTCACCTTCACAGGCGTACTCTGGAAACACCATATATTTT
>.|TRBV30|TRBJ1-1|.
CAWSVLRGAFF
TGTGCCTGGAGTGTTCTCAGGGGAGCTTTCTTT
>.|TRBV18|TRBJ1-6|TRBD1
CASRPGQQNSPLHF
TGTGCCAGCCGACCGGGACAGCAAAATTCACCCCTCCACTTT
>few|TRBV5-4|TRBJ2-1|.
CASSLKAGNEQFF
TGTGCCAGCAGCCTTAAGGCGGGCAATGAGCAGTTCTTC
>.|TRBV19|TRBJ1-5|.
CASSIDFTKRKHQPQHF
TGTGCCAGTAGTATAGATTTTACAAAACGAAAGCATCAGCCCCAGCATTTT
>.|TRBV6-1|TRBJ2-7|.
CASSEAWTLGYEQYF
TGTGCCAGCAGTGAAGCGTGGACATTGGGCTACGAGCAGTACTTC
>.|TRBV21-1|TRBJ2-2|.
CASSKGPRPPRVDTGELFF
TGTGCCAGCAGCAAAGGGCCCCGGCCTCCCCGAGTGGACACCGGGGAGCTGTTTTTT
>.|TRBV6-1|TRBJ1-2|.
CASSEGLGGYGYTF
TGTGCCAGCAGTGAGGGGCTGGGTGGCTATGGCTACACCTTC
>.|TRBV7-9|TRBJ1-4|TRBD1
CASSPSTGGKEKLFF
TGTGCCAGCAGCCCGTCGACAGGGGGTAAAGAAAAACTGTTTTTT
>.|TRBV18|TRBJ1-4|.
CASSEFEEDSKKLFF
TGTGCCAGCTCCGAGTTCGAGGAGGATTCAAAAAAACTGTTTTTT
>.|TRBV11-2|TRBJ1-6|.
CASSLARSRYNSPLHF
TGTGCCAGCAGCTTAGCCAGGTCGAGATATAATTCACCCCTCCACTTT
>.|TRBV11-2|TRBJ1-5|.
CASSLDRDQPQHF
TGTGCCAGCAGCTTAGACAGGGACCAGCCCCAGCATTTT
>.|TRBV10-3|TRBJ1-1|.
CAIGQGKVETEAFF
TGTGCCATCGGTCAGGGGAAGGTTGAAACTGAAGCTTTCTTT
>.|TRBV4-3|TRBJ1-2|.
CASSQDWQGIYGYTF
TGCGCCAGCAGCCAAGACTGGCAGGGGATCTATGGCTACACCTTC